Sequencing of this T cell receptor beta chain was carried out in a study of identical twins. Broader study findings: Findings depended on cross-sectional statistics rather than tracking the same donors. Out-of-frame alpha sequences shared by twins showed excess low generation probability. One should note that invariant MAIT and iNKT cells could partly confound zero-insertion analyses. Twins' surplus sharing was weaker for beta out-of-frame sequences.

TCRdb re-called the 5' RACE reads with MiXCR, one entry per CDR3 protein. The repertoire holds 350,000 to 500,000 distinct CDR3 sequences, less than 20% seen once, with 9.5% to 15% in the top ten. V was pared by 1 base and J by 10 bases, with 7 bases of the junction left unmatched. The CDR3 length is 16 residues. About this clonotype itself: Its antigen remains unknown.

The origin of this receptor is a man aged 50 to 59 in good health. Material for sequencing was naive T cells sorted from blood. The chain is built from TRBV12-3 or TRBV12-4 and TRBJ2-1; TRBD2 matches 13 bases. This chain's CDR3 is CASSLGLAGGPYEQFF. Written as DNA, the CDR3 is TGTGCCAGCAGTTTAGGACTAGCGGGGGGCCCGTACGAGCAGTTCTTC.